This TCR beta chain was identified during a study of T cells in Graves' hyperthyroidism and ophthalmopathy. This clonotype was picked up a small number of times. V was clipped by 7 bases and J by 4 bases, with 6 bases between them. CDR1 is MNHNS and CDR2 is SASEGT in the germline V gene. This CDR3 comprises 11 residues. Authors of the study amplified TCR beta CDR3 regions from RNA transcripts. An initial round of RT-PCR targeting the TCR CDR3 relied on the HTBI primer set. TCRdb re-called the multiplex PCR reads through MiXCR, storing one row per CDR3 protein. The table has 210,000 or so distinct CDR3 sequences, roughly 17% seen once.

The sample consisted of blood. The clonotype originates from a man aged 50 to 60 with Graves' hyperthyroidism. The chain uses TRBV6-1 and TRBJ2-3; D call uncertain. The CDR3 reads CASNNADTQYF. As DNA, the CDR3 is TGTGCCAGCAATAACGCAGATACGCAGTATTTT.